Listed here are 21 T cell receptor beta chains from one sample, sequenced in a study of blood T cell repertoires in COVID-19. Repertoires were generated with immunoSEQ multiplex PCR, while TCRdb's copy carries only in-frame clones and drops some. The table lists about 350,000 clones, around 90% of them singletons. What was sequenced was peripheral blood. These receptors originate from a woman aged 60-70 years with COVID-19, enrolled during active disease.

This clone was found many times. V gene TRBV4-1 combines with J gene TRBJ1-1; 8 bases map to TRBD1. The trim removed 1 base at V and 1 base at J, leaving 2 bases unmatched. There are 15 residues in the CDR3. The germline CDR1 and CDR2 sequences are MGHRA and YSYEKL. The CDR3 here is CASSQAGTGNTEAFF. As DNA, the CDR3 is TGCGCCAGCAGCCAAGCGGGGACAGGGAACACTGAAGCTTTCTTT.

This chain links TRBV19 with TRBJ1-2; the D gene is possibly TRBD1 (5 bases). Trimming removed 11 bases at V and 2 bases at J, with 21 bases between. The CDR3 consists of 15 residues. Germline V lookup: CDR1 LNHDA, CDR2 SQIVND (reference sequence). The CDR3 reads CASSVTVSGNYGYTF. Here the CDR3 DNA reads TGTGCCTCGTCAGTGACAGTCTCCGGAAACTATGGCTACACCTTC.

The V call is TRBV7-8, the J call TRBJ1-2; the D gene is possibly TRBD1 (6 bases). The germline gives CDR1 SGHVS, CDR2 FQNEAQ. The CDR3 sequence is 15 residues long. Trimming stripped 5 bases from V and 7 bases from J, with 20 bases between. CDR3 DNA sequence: TGTGCCAGCAGCCAACAAACAGGGCTCAAGTCTGGCTACACCTTC. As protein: CASSQQTGLKSGYTF.

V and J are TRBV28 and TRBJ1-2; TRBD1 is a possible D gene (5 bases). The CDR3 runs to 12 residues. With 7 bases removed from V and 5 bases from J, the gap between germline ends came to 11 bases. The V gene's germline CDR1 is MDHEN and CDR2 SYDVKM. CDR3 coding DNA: TGTGCCAGCAACCCGCCAGGGTATGGCTACACCTTC. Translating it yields CASNPPGYGYTF.

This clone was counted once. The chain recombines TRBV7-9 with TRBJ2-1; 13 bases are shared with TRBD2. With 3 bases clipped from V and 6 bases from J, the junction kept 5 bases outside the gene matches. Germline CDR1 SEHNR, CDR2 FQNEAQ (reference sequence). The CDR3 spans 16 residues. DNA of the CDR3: TGTGCCAGCAGCTTCCTGACTAGCGGGGGGTCCAATGAGCAGTTCTTC. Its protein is CASSFLTSGGSNEQFF.

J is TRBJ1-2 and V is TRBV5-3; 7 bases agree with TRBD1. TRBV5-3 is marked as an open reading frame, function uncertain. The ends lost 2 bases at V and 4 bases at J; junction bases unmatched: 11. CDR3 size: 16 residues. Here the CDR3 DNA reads TGTGCCAGAAGCTTAGATTGTAACAGGGGAATCTATGGCTACACCTTC. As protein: CARSLDCNRGIYGYTF.

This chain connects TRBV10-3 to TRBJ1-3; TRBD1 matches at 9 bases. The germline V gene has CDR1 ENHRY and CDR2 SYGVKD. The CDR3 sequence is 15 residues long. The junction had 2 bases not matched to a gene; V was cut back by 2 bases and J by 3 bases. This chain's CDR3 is CAISETGGSGNTIYF. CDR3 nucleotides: TGTGCCATCAGTGAGACAGGGGGCAGTGGAAACACCATATATTTT.

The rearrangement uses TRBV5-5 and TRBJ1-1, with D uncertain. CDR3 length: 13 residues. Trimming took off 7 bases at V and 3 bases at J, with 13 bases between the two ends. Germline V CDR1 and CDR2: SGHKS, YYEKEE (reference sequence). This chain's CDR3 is CASARPGDTEAFF. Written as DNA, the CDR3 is TGTGCCAGCGCCAGACCCGGGGACACTGAAGCTTTCTTT.

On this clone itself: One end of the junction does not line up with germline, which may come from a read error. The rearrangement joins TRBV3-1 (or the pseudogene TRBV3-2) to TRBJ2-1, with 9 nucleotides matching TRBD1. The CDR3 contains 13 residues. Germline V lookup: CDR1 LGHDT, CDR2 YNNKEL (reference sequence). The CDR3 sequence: CASSQAGRGQGIF. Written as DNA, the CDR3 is TGTGCCAGCAGCCAAGCAGGACGGGGACAGGGTATCTTC.

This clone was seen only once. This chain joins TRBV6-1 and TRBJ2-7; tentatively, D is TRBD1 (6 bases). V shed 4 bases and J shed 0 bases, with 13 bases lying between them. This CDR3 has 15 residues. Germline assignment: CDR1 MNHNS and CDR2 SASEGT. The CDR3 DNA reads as TGTGCCAGCAGTGGAGCTCAGGACAGCTCCTACGAGCAGTACTTC. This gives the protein CASSGAQDSSYEQYF.

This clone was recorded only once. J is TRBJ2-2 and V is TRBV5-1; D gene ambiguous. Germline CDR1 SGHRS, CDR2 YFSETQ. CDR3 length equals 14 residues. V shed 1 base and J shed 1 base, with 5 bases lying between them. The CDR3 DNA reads TGCGCCAGCAGCTTGATACAGAACACCGGGGAGCTGTTTTTT. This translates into CASSLIQNTGELFF.

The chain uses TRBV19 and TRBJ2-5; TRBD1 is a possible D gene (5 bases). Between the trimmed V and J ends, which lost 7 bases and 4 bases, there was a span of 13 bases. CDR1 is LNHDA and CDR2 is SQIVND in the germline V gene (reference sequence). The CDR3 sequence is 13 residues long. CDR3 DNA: TGTGCCAGTATGGCCAGGGTGGGAGAGACCCAGTACTTC. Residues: CASMARVGETQYF.

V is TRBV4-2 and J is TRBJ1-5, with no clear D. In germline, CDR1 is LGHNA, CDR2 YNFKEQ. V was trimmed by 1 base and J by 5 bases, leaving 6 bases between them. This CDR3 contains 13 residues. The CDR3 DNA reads TGTGCCAGCAGCCAAGGGCGGGATCAGCCCCAGCATTTT. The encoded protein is CASSQGRDQPQHF.

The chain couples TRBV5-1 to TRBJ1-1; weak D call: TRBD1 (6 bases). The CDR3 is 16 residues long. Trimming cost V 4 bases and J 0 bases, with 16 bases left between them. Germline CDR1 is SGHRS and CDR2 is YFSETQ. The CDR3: CASSEGTPFLNTEAFF. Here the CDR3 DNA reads TGCGCCAGCAGCGAGGGGACACCCTTTTTGAACACTGAAGCTTTCTTT.

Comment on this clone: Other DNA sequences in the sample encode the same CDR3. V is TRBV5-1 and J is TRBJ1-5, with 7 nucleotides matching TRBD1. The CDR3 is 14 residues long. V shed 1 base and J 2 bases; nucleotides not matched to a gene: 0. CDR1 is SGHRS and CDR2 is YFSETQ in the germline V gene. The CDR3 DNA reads TGCGCCAGCAGCTTGACAGGGGGCAATCAGCCCCAGCATTTT. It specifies CASSLTGGNQPQHF.

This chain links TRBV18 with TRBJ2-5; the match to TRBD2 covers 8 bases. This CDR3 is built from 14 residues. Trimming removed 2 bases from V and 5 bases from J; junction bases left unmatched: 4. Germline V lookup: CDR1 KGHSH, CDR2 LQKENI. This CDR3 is CASSPKLADETQYF. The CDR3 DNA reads TGTGCCAGCTCACCAAAACTAGCGGACGAGACCCAGTACTTC.

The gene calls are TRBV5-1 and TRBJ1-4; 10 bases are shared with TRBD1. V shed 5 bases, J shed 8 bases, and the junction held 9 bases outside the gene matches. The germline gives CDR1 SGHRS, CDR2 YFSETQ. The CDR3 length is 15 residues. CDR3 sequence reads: CASRRTGTGDEKLFF. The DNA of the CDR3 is TGCGCCAGCAGACGAACCGGGACAGGGGACGAAAAACTGTTTTTT.

CDR3 nucleotide sequence: TGTGCCAGTAGTAAGTGGACAGTAATGAACACTGAAGCTTTCTTT. The encoded protein is CASSKWTVMNTEAFF. The gene calls are TRBV19 and TRBJ1-1; D is possibly TRBD1 (6 bases). V shed 4 bases and J shed 0 bases, with 12 bases lying between them. The germline CDR1 and CDR2 sequences are LNHDA and SQIVND (reference sequence). This CDR3 has 15 amino acids.

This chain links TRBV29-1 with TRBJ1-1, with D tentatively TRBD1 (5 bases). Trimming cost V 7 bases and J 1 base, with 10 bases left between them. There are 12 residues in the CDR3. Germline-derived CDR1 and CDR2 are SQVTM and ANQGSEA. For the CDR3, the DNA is TGCAGCGGTGGACATACGAACACTGAAGCTTTCTTT. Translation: CSGGHTNTEAFF.

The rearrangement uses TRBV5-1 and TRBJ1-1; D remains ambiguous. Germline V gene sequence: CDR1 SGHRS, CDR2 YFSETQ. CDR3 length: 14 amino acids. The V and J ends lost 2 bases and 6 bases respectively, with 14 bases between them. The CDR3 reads CASSLGHREAEAFF. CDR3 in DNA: TGCGCCAGCAGCTTAGGGCACCGGGAGGCTGAAGCTTTCTTT. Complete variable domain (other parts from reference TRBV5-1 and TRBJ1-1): KAGVTQTPRYLIKTRGQQVTLSCSPISGHRSVSWYQQTPGQGLQFLFEYFSETQRNKGNFPGRFSGRQFSNSRSEMNVSTLELGDSALYLCASSLGHREAEAFFGQGTRLTVV.

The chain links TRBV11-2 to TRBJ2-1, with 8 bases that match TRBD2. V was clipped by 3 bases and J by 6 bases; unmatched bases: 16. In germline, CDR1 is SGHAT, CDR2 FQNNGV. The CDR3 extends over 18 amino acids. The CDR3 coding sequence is TGTGCCAGCAGCTTTCGCAGGGGAGGACGGGGGGGCCCCAATGAGCAGTTCTTC. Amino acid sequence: CASSFRRGGRGGPNEQFF.